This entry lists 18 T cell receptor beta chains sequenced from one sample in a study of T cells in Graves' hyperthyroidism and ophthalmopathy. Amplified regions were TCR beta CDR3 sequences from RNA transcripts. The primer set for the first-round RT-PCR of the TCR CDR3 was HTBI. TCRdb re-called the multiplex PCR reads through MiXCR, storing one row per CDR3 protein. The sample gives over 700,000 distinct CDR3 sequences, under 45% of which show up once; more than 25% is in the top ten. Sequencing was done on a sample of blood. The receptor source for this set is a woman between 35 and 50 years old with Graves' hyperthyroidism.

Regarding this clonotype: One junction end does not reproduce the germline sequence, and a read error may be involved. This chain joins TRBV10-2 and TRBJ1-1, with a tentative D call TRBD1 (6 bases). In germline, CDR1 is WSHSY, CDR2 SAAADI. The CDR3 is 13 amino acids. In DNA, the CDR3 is TGCGCTAGCAGCAACAGGGTTGTGGCTGAAGCTTTCTTT. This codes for CASSNRVVAEAFF.

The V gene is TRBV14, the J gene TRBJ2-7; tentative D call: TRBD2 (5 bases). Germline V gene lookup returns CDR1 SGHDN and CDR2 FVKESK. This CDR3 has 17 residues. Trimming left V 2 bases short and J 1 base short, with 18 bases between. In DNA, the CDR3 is TGTGCCAGCAGCCAAACGCTAGCCGGGTTGGAGTCCTACGAGCAGTACTTC. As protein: CASSQTLAGLESYEQYF.

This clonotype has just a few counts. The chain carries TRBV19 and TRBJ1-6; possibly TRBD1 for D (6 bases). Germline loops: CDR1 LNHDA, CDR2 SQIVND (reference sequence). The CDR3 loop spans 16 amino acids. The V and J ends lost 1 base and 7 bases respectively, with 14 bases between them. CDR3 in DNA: TGTGCCAGTAGTATAGGAACAGGGTCAAGGAATTCACCCCTCCACTTT. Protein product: CASSIGTGSRNSPLHF.

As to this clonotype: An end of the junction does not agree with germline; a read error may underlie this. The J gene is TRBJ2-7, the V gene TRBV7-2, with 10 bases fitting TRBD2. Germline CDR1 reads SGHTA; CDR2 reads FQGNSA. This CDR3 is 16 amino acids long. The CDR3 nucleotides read TGCGCCAGCAGCCAAGACGGAGCGGGGGGGCTCGATGAGCAGTACTTC. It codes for CASSQDGAGGLDEQYF.

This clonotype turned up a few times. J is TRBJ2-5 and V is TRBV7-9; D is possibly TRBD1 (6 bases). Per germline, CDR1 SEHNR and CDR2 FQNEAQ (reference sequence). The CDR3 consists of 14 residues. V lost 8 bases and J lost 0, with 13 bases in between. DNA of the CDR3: TGTGCCAGCTCCCCTACAGGGAACCAAGAGACCCAGTACTTC. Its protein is CASSPTGNQETQYF.

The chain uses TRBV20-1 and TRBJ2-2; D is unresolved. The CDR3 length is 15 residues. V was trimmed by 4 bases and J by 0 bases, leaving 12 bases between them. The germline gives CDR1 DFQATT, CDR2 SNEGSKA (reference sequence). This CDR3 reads CSATELGTNTGELFF. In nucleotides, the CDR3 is TGCAGTGCTACCGAGCTAGGCACGAACACCGGGGAGCTGTTTTTT.

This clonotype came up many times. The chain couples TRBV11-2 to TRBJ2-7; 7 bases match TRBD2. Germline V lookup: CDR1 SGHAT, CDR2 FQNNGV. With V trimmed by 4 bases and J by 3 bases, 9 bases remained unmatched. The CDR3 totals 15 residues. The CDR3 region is CASSSRSGEGYEQYF. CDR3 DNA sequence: TGTGCCAGCAGCTCAAGAAGCGGGGAGGGCTACGAGCAGTACTTC.

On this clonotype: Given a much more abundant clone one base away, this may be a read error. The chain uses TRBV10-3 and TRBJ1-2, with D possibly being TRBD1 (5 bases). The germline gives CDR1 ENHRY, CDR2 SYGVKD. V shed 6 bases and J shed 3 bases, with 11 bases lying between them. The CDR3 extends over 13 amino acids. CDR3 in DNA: TGTGCCATCAGCCCCGACAGCTACTATGGCTACACCTTC. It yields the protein CAISPDSYYGYTF.

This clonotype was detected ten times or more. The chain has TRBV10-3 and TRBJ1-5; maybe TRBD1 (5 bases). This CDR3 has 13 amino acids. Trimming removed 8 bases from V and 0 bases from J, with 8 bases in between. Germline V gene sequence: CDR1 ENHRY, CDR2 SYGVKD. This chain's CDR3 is CAIGDSSNQPQHF. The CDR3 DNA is TGTGCCATCGGAGACAGTAGCAATCAGCCCCAGCATTTT.

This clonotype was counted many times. CDR3 coding DNA: TGTGCCAGCAGCTTGATGGGGGGCAACTCACCCCTCCACTTT. Protein: CASSLMGGNSPLHF. The V gene is TRBV7-3, the J gene TRBJ1-6, with TRBD1 as a possible D gene (6 bases). Trimming removed 3 bases from V and 10 bases from J, with 13 bases in between. CDR1 and CDR2 (germline): SGHTA, FQGTGA. This CDR3 spans 14 amino acids. The full variable domain, its missing parts supplied by reference TRBV7-3 and TRBJ1-6, is GAGVSQTPSNKVTEKGKYVELRCDPISGHTALYWYRQSLGQGPEFLIYFQGTGAADDSGLPNDRFFAVRPEGSVSTLKIQRTERGDSAVYLCASSLMGGNSPLHFGNGTRLTVT.

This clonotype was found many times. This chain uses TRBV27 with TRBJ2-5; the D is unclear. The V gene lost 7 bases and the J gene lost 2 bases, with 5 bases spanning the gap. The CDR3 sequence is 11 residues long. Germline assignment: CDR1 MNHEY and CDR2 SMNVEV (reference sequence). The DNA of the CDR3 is TGTGCCAGCATGAGACAAGAGACCCAGTACTTC. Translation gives CASMRQETQYF.

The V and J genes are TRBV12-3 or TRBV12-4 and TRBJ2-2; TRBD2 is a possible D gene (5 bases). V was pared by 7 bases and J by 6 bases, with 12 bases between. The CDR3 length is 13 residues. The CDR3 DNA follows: TGTGCCAGCACCCTACGAGGGCCCGGGGAGCTGTTTTTT. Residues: CASTLRGPGELFF.

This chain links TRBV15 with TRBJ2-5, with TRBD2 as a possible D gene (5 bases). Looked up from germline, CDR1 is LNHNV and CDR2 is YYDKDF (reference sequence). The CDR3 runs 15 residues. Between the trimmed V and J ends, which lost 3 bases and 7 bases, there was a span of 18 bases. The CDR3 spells CATSSSPGSGGTQYF. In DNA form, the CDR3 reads TGTGCCACCAGCAGTTCTCCGGGCAGCGGTGGGACCCAGTACTTC. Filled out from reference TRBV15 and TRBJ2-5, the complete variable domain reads DAMVIQNPRYQVTQFGKPVTLSCSQTLNHNVMYWYQQKSSQAPKLLFHYYDKDFNNEADTPDNFQSRRPNTSFCFLDIRSPGLGDTAMYLCATSSSPGSGGTQYFGPGTRLLVL.

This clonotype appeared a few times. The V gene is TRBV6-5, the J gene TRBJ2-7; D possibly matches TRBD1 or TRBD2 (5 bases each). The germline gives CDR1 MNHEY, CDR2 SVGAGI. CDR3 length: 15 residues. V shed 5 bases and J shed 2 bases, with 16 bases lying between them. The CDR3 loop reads CASSPRVGDTYEQYF. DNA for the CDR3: TGTGCCAGCAGTCCGCGGGTGGGGGATACCTACGAGCAGTACTTC.

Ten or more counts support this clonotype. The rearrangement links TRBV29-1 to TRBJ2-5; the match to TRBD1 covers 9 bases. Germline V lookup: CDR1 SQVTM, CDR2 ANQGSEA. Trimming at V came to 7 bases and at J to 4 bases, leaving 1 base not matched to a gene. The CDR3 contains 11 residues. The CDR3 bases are TGCAGCGCGGACAGGGGAGAGACCCAGTACTTC. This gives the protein CSADRGETQYF.

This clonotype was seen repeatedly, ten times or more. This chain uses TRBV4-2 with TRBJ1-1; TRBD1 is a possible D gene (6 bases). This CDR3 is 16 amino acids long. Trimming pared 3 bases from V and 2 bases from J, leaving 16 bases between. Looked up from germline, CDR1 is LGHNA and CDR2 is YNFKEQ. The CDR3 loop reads CASSQASPQGNTEAFF. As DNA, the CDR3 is TGTGCCAGCAGCCAGGCCAGTCCACAGGGAAACACTGAAGCTTTCTTT.

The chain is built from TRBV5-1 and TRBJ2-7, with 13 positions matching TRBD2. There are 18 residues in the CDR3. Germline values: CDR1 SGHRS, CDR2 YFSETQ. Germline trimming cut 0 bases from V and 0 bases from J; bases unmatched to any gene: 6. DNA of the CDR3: TGCGCCAGCAGCTTGGTGGGGACTAGCGGGATGGGCTCCTACGAGCAGTACTTC. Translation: CASSLVGTSGMGSYEQYF.

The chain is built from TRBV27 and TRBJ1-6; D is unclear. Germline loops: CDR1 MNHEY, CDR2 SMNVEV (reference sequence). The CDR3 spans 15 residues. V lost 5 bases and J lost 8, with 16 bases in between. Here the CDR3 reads CASSARLEKDSPLHF. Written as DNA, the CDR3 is TGTGCCAGCAGTGCCCGGTTAGAGAAGGATTCACCCCTCCACTTT.